This record covers a single T cell receptor (beta chain). This sample is drawn from a study of blood T cell repertoires in COVID-19. Study overall: The analysed material was cDNA or gDNA that came from T cells, B-cell-depleted T cells, or PBMCs.

V lost 6 bases to trimming and J lost 3 bases, with 11 bases between them. CDR1 is SNHLY and CDR2 is FYNNEI in the germline V gene. This CDR3 has 14 residues. In the study's own analysis: For nucleated cells, counts were estimated from reference gene primer amplification. TCRdb's copy holds only in-frame clones and misses some; the assay was immunoSEQ multiplex PCR. V and J calls and clone size follow that table, whereas D and trimming were derived from the DNA. The table includes over 120,000 clones, about three quarters detected once. This sequence originates from a woman aged 50 to 60 with active or convalescent COVID-19. This chain joins TRBV2 and TRBJ1-4; tentatively, D is TRBD1 (5 bases). Source material: peripheral blood. CDR3 nucleotides: TGTGCCAGCAGCGGGGGGGTCGCTAATGAAAAACTGTTTTTT. Protein sequence: CASSGGVANEKLFF.